Sequencing of this TCR beta chain was carried out in a study of early T cells in non-severe SARS-CoV-2 infection. TCRdb reprocessed the 5' RACE reads with MiXCR, giving one entry per CDR3 protein. The table records around 27,000 distinct CDR3 sequences, roughly 6.6% of them present only once. V was clipped by 2 bases and J by 6 bases, with 8 bases between them. The germline V gene encodes CDR1 SQVTM and CDR2 ANQGSEA. The CDR3 totals 12 residues. The receptor was isolated from an adult who was a healthcare worker with PCR-confirmed SARS-CoV-2 infection or an uninfected control (not recorded which). The rearrangement uses TRBV29-1 and TRBJ2-1; D gene unclear. The sequencing input was whole blood. The CDR3 DNA reads as TGCAGCGTTGAACGTACAGCCAATGAGCAGTTCTTC. Its protein is CSVERTANEQFF.